The 30 T cell receptor beta chains reported below all come from one sample, sequenced in a study of blood T cells in healthy people across ages. Then a second PCR, running roughly 7 to 12 cycles, was carried out with a sample-barcoded 5' primer and a J-beta primer mix. TCRdb analysed the 5' RACE reads with MiXCR anew, one entry per CDR3 protein. Among about 640,000 distinct CDR3 sequences listed, approximately 40% were seen once. The material sequenced was blood. These receptors were collected from a man older than 75 in good health.

As for this clonotype: This sequence may be a read error, since a much larger clone differs from it by one base. The chain links TRBV7-2 to TRBJ2-1; D might be TRBD2 (7 bases). The CDR3 runs 13 residues. The germline CDR1 and CDR2 sequences are SGHTA and FQGNSA. In DNA, the CDR3 is TGTGCCGGCAGCTTTGGGGGGGCCAGTGAGCAGTTCTTC. Amino acids: CAGSFGGASEQFF. Looking up the rest from reference TRBV7-2 and TRBJ2-1 gives the full variable domain: GAGVSQSPSNKVTEKGKDVELRCDPISGHTALYWYRQSLGQGLEFLIYFQGNSAPDKSGLPSDRFSAERTGGSVSTLTIQRTQQEDSAVYLCAGSFGGASEQFFGPGTRLTVL.

This clonotype was detected a few times. V gene TRBV6-2 or TRBV6-3 combines with J gene TRBJ2-5, with 7 bases aligning to TRBD2. The CDR3 is made up of 15 amino acids. The V and J ends lost 0 bases and 5 bases, in that order; junction bases with no gene match: 6. Germline V gene data show CDR1 as MNHEY and CDR2 as SVGEGT. The CDR3 DNA reads as TGTGCCAGCAGTTACTCGTCCGGGACTATGGAGACCCAGTACTTC. Residues: CASSYSSGTMETQYF.

This clonotype turned up a few times. The chain is built from TRBV7-9 and TRBJ2-4; tentative D call: TRBD2 (6 bases). V was cut by 3 bases and J by 4 bases, with 13 bases left in between. CDR3 length: 15 amino acids. Per germline, CDR1 SEHNR and CDR2 FQNEAQ (reference sequence). CDR3 loop: CASSFREVEKNIQYF. The CDR3 region has the DNA TGTGCCAGCAGCTTCAGGGAGGTGGAAAAAAACATTCAGTACTTC.

The chain is built from TRBV4-1 and TRBJ2-1; D is ambiguous. CDR3 length: 13 amino acids. The germline V gene has CDR1 MGHRA and CDR2 YSYEKL. The V and J ends lost 3 bases and 5 bases respectively, with 8 bases between them. CDR3 nucleotides: TGCGCCAGCAGCCAGGGCGTCCACAATGAGCAGTTCTTC. Translation gives CASSQGVHNEQFF.

This clonotype has only a few counts. Since a much larger clone is just one base distant, this may be a read error. This chain connects TRBV29-1 to TRBJ2-3; 11 positions match TRBD2. The CDR3 length is 14 residues. V was pared by 4 bases and J by 5 bases, with 5 bases of the junction left unmatched. CDR1 and CDR2 from the germline V gene are SQVTM and ANQGSEA. The DNA for the CDR3 is TGCAGCGTTGCTCCTAGCGGGAGGAAAGATACGCAGTATTTT. Translating gives CSVAPSGRKDTQYF.

The chain joins TRBV4-3 to TRBJ2-7; no clear D. The CDR3 contains 14 residues. V dropped 0 bases and J dropped 6 bases, with 12 bases sitting between them. Germline values: CDR1 LGHNA, CDR2 YSLEER. The CDR3 loop is CASSQEEVASEQYF. Here the CDR3 DNA reads TGCGCCAGCAGCCAAGAAGAGGTTGCGTCCGAGCAGTACTTC.

This chain uses TRBV7-2 with TRBJ2-5, with 10 bases identical to TRBD2. The tail of the sequence fits TRBJ2-7 better, so the J call may be wrong. Germline V gene sequence: CDR1 SGHTA, CDR2 FQGNSA. This CDR3 comprises 15 residues. CDR3 nucleotides: TGTGCCAGCAGCCCTAGCGGGGGCCTTCCCTTCGAGCAGTACTTC. Residues: CASSPSGGLPFEQYF.

This chain uses TRBV7-2 with TRBJ2-1; 7 bases line up with TRBD2. Germline V gives CDR1 SGHTA, CDR2 FQGNSA. This CDR3 has 14 residues. Trimming at V came to 1 base and at J to 9 bases, leaving 6 bases not matched to a gene. The CDR3 loop reads CASSLETSLGEQFF. In DNA, the CDR3 is TGTGCCAGCAGCTTAGAGACTAGCTTGGGTGAGCAGTTCTTC.

This rearrangement joins TRBV20-1 to TRBJ2-3; 13 bases are shared with TRBD2. CDR3 size: 17 residues. CDR1 DFQATT and CDR2 SNEGSKA come from the germline V gene (reference sequence). The V segment lost 4 bases and the J segment 1 base; nucleotides outside the gene matches: 8. The CDR3 DNA sequence: TGCAGTGCTACTACTAGCGGGGGGGCCGAGGGCACAGATACGCAGTATTTT. Protein sequence: CSATTSGGAEGTDTQYF.

V and J are TRBV9 and TRBJ2-4, with D maybe TRBD1 (7 bases). Looked up from germline, CDR1 is SGDLS and CDR2 is YYNGEE. The length of the CDR3 is 15 residues. Trimming removed 0 bases at V and 13 bases at J, with 20 bases between. CDR3 coding DNA: TGTGCCAGCAGCGTAGCGGCAGGGGGGAAGGGGGAGCAGTACTTC. This sequence encodes CASSVAAGGKGEQYF.

This clonotype appeared a few times. A junction end diverges from the germline sequence, so it may reflect a read error. The chain joins TRBV6-2 or TRBV6-3 to TRBJ2-1; D may match TRBD1 or TRBD2 (5 bases each). The germline CDR1 and CDR2 sequences are MNHEY and SVGEGT. This CDR3 region has 15 residues. CDR3 bases: TGTGCCGGCAGACCGGGGCTCGAAAATGGGGGTGAGCAGTTCTTC. This codes for CAGRPGLENGGEQFF.

This rearrangement joins TRBV7-3 to TRBJ2-4; weak D call: TRBD2 (6 bases). Germline V gives CDR1 SGHTA, CDR2 FQGTGA. The CDR3 covers 15 residues. The V and J ends lost 0 bases and 4 bases respectively, with 10 bases between them. The chain's CDR3 is CASSLTPGAKNIQYF. In nucleotides, the CDR3 is TGTGCCAGCAGCTTAACGCCGGGAGCAAAAAACATTCAGTACTTC.

The chain joins TRBV9 to TRBJ2-2; D is uncertain. V was trimmed by 1 base and J by 7 bases, leaving 11 bases between them. The CDR3 has 14 amino acids. Germline CDR1 is SGDLS and CDR2 is YYNGEE. The CDR3 DNA follows: TGTGCCAGCAGCGTAAGGGCTTTGAACGGGGAGCTGTTTTTT. Protein: CASSVRALNGELFF.

The CDR3 here is CATGWDRSTYEQYF. The CDR3 bases are TGTGCTACCGGGTGGGATAGATCCACCTACGAGCAGTACTTC. The chain is built from TRBV15 and TRBJ2-7; D remains ambiguous. The germline V gene has CDR1 LNHNV and CDR2 YYDKDF (reference sequence). The CDR3 contains 14 residues.

Turning to this clonotype: Relative to the germline gene, one junction end is altered; a read error may explain this. The chain recombines TRBV12-3 or TRBV12-4 with TRBJ2-1; 9 nucleotides agree with TRBD1. The CDR3 spans 11 residues. This CDR3 is CTSSDGTGKFF. The CDR3 nucleotides read TGTACCAGCAGTGACGGGACAGGGAAGTTCTTC.

The chain combines TRBV7-2 with TRBJ2-3; D may be TRBD2 (6 bases). There are 14 residues in the CDR3. CDR1 and CDR2 from the germline V gene are SGHTA and FQGNSA. Trimming cost V 2 bases and J 5 bases, with 11 bases left between them. The CDR3 loop reads CASSLRQGLDTQYF. The CDR3 DNA reads TGTGCCAGCAGCTTAAGGCAGGGACTAGATACGCAGTATTTT.

This clonotype was counted only a few times. The rearrangement links TRBV7-9 to TRBJ2-2; 8 nucleotides agree with TRBD2. V was clipped by 5 bases and J by 6 bases; unmatched bases: 8. CDR3 length: 15 amino acids. Germline V gene lookup returns CDR1 SEHNR and CDR2 FQNEAQ (reference sequence). The CDR3, as DNA: TGTGCCAGCAGCCCAGCGGGAGTAGTCGCCGGGGAGCTGTTTTTT. Translation gives CASSPAGVVAGELFF.

The V and J genes are TRBV5-1 and TRBJ2-1; D may be TRBD1 (6 bases). Gene TRBJ2-7 matches the end of the DNA better, so the J call may be wrong. This CDR3 spans 16 amino acids. Germline values: CDR1 SGHRS, CDR2 YFSETQ. This CDR3 is CASSGGGREVVNEQYF. CDR3 bases: TGCGCCAGCAGCGGGGGCGGTAGGGAAGTCGTCAATGAGCAGTACTTC.

This clonotype was detected only a few times. This chain joins TRBV27 and TRBJ1-2; 7 bases align to TRBD1. The germline V gene encodes CDR1 MNHEY and CDR2 SMNVEV (reference sequence). Trimming at V came to 3 bases and at J to 6 bases, leaving 4 bases not matched to a gene. This CDR3 has 13 amino acids. Written as DNA, the CDR3 is TGTGCCAGCAGTTTGACAGGGTGGGATGGCTACACCTTC. Residues: CASSLTGWDGYTF.

A single count supports this clonotype. The gene calls are TRBV20-1 and TRBJ2-2; 8 bases line up with TRBD2. The CDR3 length is 16 residues. The germline CDR1 and CDR2 sequences are DFQATT and SNEGSKA (reference sequence). V lost 0 bases and J lost 5; bases outside the gene matches: 8. CDR3 DNA: TGCAGTGCTAGAGATGATAGCGGGAAGGAAACCGGGGAGCTGTTTTTT. This gives the protein CSARDDSGKETGELFF.

As DNA, the CDR3 is TGCGCCAGCAGCTTGGGGTCGGGGGCGCGGGAGCAGTTCTTC. Amino acid sequence: CASSLGSGAREQFF. The chain has TRBV5-1 and TRBJ2-1; TRBD1 or TRBD2 may be the D gene (6 bases each). Germline V gives CDR1 SGHRS, CDR2 YFSETQ. This CDR3 is built from 14 residues. Trimming removed 0 bases at V and 10 bases at J, with 14 bases between. The whole variable domain, filled in from reference TRBV5-1 and TRBJ2-1, reads KAGVTQTPRYLIKTRGQQVTLSCSPISGHRSVSWYQQTPGQGLQFLFEYFSETQRNKGNFPGRFSGRQFSNSRSEMNVSTLELGDSALYLCASSLGSGAREQFFGPGTRLTVL.

The CDR3 loop reads CASSLAKGRATGELFF. The CDR3 coding sequence is TGTGCCAGCAGCTTGGCCAAAGGGAGGGCCACCGGGGAGCTGTTTTTT. J is TRBJ2-2 and V is TRBV5-6; 7 nucleotides agree with TRBD2. CDR3 size: 16 residues. Germline assignment: CDR1 SGHDT and CDR2 YYEEEE. V trimming: 0 bases; J trimming: 4 bases; junction bases outside the gene matches: 6. Looking up the rest from reference TRBV5-6 and TRBJ2-2 gives the full variable domain: DAGVTQSPTHLIKTRGQQVTLRCSPKSGHDTVSWYQQALGQGPQFIFQYYEEEERQRGNFPDRFSGHQFPNYSSELNVNALLLGDSALYLCASSLAKGRATGELFFGEGSRLTVL.

The table lists this clonotype with many counts. The chain carries TRBV29-1 and TRBJ2-3; D remains ambiguous. Germline V CDR1 and CDR2: SQVTM, ANQGSEA. The CDR3 length is 11 residues. Trimming left V 8 bases short and J 1 base short, with 7 bases between. For the CDR3, the DNA is TGCAGCCTAAGACGCACAGATACGCAGTATTTT. Protein sequence: CSLRRTDTQYF.

V and J are TRBV4-3 and TRBJ1-3; D not resolved. The V and J ends lost 0 bases and 0 bases respectively, with 12 bases between them. This CDR3 is 17 amino acids long. CDR1 is LGHNA and CDR2 is YSLEER in the germline V gene. The CDR3 region is CASSQERRPTSGNTIYF. CDR3 coding DNA: TGCGCCAGCAGCCAAGAACGCAGACCCACCTCTGGAAACACCATATATTTT.

The chain couples TRBV15 to TRBJ2-4, with D perhaps TRBD2 (5 bases). The J call may be in error: the DNA end matches TRBJ2-7 better. Germline V gene lookup returns CDR1 LNHNV and CDR2 YYDKDF (reference sequence). The CDR3 has 14 amino acids. The chain's CDR3 is CATSLRGGYYEQYF. The CDR3 DNA is TGTGCCACCAGCCTCCGGGGTGGTTATTACGAGCAGTACTTC.

The CDR3 nucleotides read TGTGCCAGCAGCCTGGGTGAGCCAGGGGGCGAAAAACTGTTTTTT. As protein: CASSLGEPGGEKLFF. The chain uses TRBV7-9 and TRBJ1-4, with TRBD1 matching over 8 bases. Unmatched junction bases numbered 10, after V lost 5 bases and J lost 8 bases. Germline loops: CDR1 SEHNR, CDR2 FQNEAQ (reference sequence). The CDR3 is 15 amino acids.

This chain uses TRBV6-2 or TRBV6-3 with TRBJ1-1; D is possibly TRBD1 (5 bases). V was shortened by 4 bases and J by 5 bases, with 17 bases between the two germline ends. CDR3 length: 15 amino acids. CDR1 and CDR2 (germline): MNHEY, SVGEGT. The CDR3 sequence is CASSFSTPGRTEAFF. The CDR3 DNA reads as TGTGCCAGCAGTTTCTCGACTCCAGGGAGGACTGAAGCTTTCTTT.

The rearrangement uses TRBV29-1 and TRBJ1-1, with D perhaps matching TRBD1 (5 bases). The V end lost 5 bases, the J end lost 4 bases, and 11 bases lay between the germline ends. The germline V gene encodes CDR1 SQVTM and CDR2 ANQGSEA. The CDR3 covers 12 residues. The CDR3 DNA reads as TGCAGCGTTCTGGGGGATACCACTGAAGCTTTCTTT. This sequence encodes CSVLGDTTEAFF.

The rearrangement links TRBV7-2 to TRBJ2-7; a possible D gene is TRBD1 (6 bases). CDR1 SGHTA and CDR2 FQGNSA come from the germline V gene. The CDR3 consists of 13 residues. V lost 6 bases and J lost 7, with 16 bases in between. This chain's CDR3 is CASSAVRGREQYF. In DNA form, the CDR3 reads TGTGCCAGCAGTGCAGTCAGGGGTCGGGAGCAGTACTTC.

The sample holds one count of this clonotype. It may be a read error: a sequence one base away is much more abundant. The rearrangement links TRBV3-1 to TRBJ2-5, with 10 bases lining up with TRBD2. The tail of the sequence fits TRBJ2-1 better, so the J call may be wrong. The CDR3 totals 14 residues. CDR1 and CDR2 from the germline V gene are LGHDT and YNNKEL (reference sequence). CDR3 amino acids: CASTRTSGQETQFF. CDR3 nucleotides: TGTGCCAGCACCCGGACTAGCGGCCAAGAGACCCAGTTCTTC.